The following is a TCR beta chain sequence with its context. What it binds is not known. This entry is derived from a study of T cells expressing NK-cell markers. Study-wide background: Sorted CD3+CD56-NKG2C+, CD3+CD56+NKG2C+ and CD3+CD56+NKG2C- T cells supplied the TCR beta repertoires. Sequencing covered eight donors, seven HCMV-seropositive and one seronegative.

TCRdb reanalyzed the 5' RACE reads, giving one entry per CDR3 protein sequence and no DNA. Here the sample table reports roughly 300,000 distinct CDR3 sequences. Study-level results: HCMV specificity was not established for the expanded NKG2C+ T cell clones.

This receptor was taken from a woman aged 18-70 years in good health. Sequencing was carried out using blood T cells: a sorted CD56 or NKG2C T cell subset, CD4+ or CD8+ T cells, or bulk PBMC T cells (not recorded which).

The CDR3 here is CASSAGNSNQPQHF. This rearrangement joins TRBV12-3 or TRBV12-4 to TRBJ1-5; absent DNA, TCRdb's TRBD1 call cannot be checked. CDR3 length: 14 residues.